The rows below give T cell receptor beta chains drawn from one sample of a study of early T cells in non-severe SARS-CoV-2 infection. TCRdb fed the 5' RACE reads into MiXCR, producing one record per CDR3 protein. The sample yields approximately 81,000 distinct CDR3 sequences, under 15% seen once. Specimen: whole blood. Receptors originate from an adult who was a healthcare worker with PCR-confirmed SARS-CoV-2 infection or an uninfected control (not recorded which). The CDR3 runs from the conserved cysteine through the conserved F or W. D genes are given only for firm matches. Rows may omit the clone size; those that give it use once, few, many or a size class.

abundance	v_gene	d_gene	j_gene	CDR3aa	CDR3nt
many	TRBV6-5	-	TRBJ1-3	CASSYVQGNSGNTIYF	TGTGCCAGCAGTTACGTCCAGGGGAACTCTGGAAACACCATATATTTT
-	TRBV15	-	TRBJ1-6	CATSGQLLADSPLHF	TGTGCCACCAGCGGACAACTCCTGGCGGATTCACCCCTCCACTTT
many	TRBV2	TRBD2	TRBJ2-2	CASSEGAGGYTGELFF	TGTGCCAGCAGTGAGGGAGCGGGAGGATACACCGGGGAGCTGTTTTTT
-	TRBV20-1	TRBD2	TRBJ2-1	CSAPTSGRLNEQFF	TGCAGTGCTCCGACTAGCGGGAGGTTAAATGAGCAGTTCTTC
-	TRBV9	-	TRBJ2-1	CASGQAGREQFF	TGTGCCAGCGGTCAAGCGGGTCGTGAGCAGTTCTTC
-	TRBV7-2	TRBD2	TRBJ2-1	CASLAGGYYNEQFF	TGTGCCAGTTTAGCGGGGGGTTATTACAATGAGCAGTTCTTC
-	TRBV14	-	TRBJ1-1	CASSQTPDRNSAFF	TGTGCCAGCAGCCAAACCCCGGACAGAAATTCGGCTTTCTTT
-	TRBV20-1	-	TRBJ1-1	CSARPDQPRVTEAFF	TGCAGTGCTAGACCCGATCAACCGCGGGTCACTGAAGCTTTCTTT
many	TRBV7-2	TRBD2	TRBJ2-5	CASSPQTSLKTETQYF	TGTGCCAGCAGCCCCCAGACTAGCTTAAAAACAGAGACCCAGTACTTC
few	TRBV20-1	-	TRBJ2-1	CSARGRVDNEQFF	TGCAGTGCCAGAGGTCGGGTTGACAATGAGCAGTTCTTC
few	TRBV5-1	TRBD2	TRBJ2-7	CASSPGTSGYEQYF	TGCGCGAGCAGCCCCGGGACTAGCGGATACGAGCAGTACTTC
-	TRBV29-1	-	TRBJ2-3	CIVSTDTQYF	TGCATCGTTAGTACAGATACGCAGTATTTT
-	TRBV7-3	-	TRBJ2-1	CASSLSPLSSYNEQFF	TGTGCCAGCAGCTTAAGTCCGCTGAGCTCCTACAATGAGCAGTTCTTC
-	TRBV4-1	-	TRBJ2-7	CASSHLSDYSYEQYF	TGCGCCAGCAGCCACCTAAGCGACTACTCCTACGAGCAGTACTTC
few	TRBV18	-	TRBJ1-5	CASSPKAGVNQPQHF	TGTGCCAGCTCACCAAAGGCAGGAGTGAATCAGCCCCAGCATTTT
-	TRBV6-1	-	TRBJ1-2	CASSETGRGYGYTF	TGTGCCAGCAGTGAAACAGGAAGGGGCTATGGCTACACCTTC
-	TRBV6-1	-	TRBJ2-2	CASTHQAGVNTGELFF	TGTGCCAGCACCCACCAGGCAGGAGTCAACACCGGGGAGCTGTTTTTT
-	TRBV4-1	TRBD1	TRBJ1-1	CASSLGTGTEAFF	TGCGCCAGCAGCCTAGGGACAGGGACTGAAGCTTTCTTT
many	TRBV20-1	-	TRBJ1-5	CSGRLSNQPQHF	TGCAGCGGTCGCCTGAGCAATCAGCCCCAGCATTTT
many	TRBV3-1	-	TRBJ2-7	CASSQVLANYEQYF	TGTGCCAGCAGCCAAGTTTTAGCAAACTACGAGCAGTACTTC
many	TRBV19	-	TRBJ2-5	CASSSGASQETQYF	TGTGCCAGTAGCTCAGGGGCGAGTCAAGAGACCCAGTACTTC
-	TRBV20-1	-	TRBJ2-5	CSAYGESPIQETQYF	TGCAGTGCCTATGGGGAATCACCCATCCAAGAGACCCAGTACTTC
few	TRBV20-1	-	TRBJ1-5	CSARAPGREGDQPQHF	TGCAGTGCTAGAGCCCCAGGGAGGGAAGGCGATCAGCCCCAGCATTTT
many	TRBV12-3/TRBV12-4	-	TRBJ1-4	CASSSLEKLFF	TGTGCCAGCAGTTCCCTTGAAAAACTGTTTTTT
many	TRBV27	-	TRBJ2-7	CASSRQLNSYEQYF	TGTGCCAGCAGTCGACAGCTCAACTCCTACGAGCAGTACTTC
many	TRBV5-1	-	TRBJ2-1	CASSLEGGSYNEQFF	TGCGCCAGCAGCTTAGAAGGGGGATCCTACAATGAGCAGTTCTTC
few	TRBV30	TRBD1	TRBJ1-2	CAWDRGYGYTF	TGTGCCTGGGACAGGGGATACGGCTACACCTTC
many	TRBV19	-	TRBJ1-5	CASSIGAGGHQPQHF	TGTGCCAGTAGTATAGGAGCCGGCGGCCATCAGCCCCAGCATTTT
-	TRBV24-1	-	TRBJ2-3	CATSDRDARDTQYF	TGTGCCACCAGTGACAGGGATGCGCGAGATACGCAGTATTTT
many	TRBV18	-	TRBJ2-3	CASSPPGVRRSDTQYF	TGTGCCAGCTCACCACCGGGGGTCCGTCGTTCAGATACGCAGTATTTT
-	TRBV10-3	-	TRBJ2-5	CAISVTAQETQYF	TGTGCCATCAGTGTGACAGCTCAAGAGACCCAGTACTTC
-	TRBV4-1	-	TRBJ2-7	CASSRDGYEQYF	TGCGCCAGCAGCCGGGACGGCTACGAGCAGTACTTC
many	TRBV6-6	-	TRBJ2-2	CASSFSGGELFF	TGTGCCAGCAGTTTCTCTGGCGGGGAGCTGTTTTTT
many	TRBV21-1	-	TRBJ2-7	CASSSDYYEQYF	TGTGCCAGCAGCTCGGACTACTACGAGCAGTACTTC
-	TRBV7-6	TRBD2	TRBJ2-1	CASSYVWAGVSYNEQFF	TGTGCCAGCAGCTACGTCTGGGCGGGAGTATCCTACAATGAGCAGTTCTTC
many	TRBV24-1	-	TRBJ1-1	CATSDSGSAEAFF	TGTGCCACCAGTGATTCGGGGAGCGCTGAAGCTTTCTTT
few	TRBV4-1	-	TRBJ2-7	CASSQVVQTYEQYF	TGCGCCAGCAGCCAAGTGGTACAGACCTACGAGCAGTACTTC
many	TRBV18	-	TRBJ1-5	CASSPLPSTGINQPQHF	TGTGCCAGCTCACCACTCCCCTCTACAGGGATCAATCAGCCCCAGCATTTT
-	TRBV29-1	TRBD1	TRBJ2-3	CSVRTGATDTQYF	TGCAGCGTCCGGACAGGAGCCACAGATACGCAGTATTTT
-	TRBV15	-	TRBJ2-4	CATSRDRTVNKNIQYF	TGTGCCACCAGCAGGGATCGGACAGTCAACAAAAACATTCAGTACTTC
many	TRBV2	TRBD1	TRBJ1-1	CASSEGQGNTEAFF	TGTGCCAGCAGTGAAGGACAGGGTAACACTGAAGCTTTCTTT
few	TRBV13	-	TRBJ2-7	CASSHRSQAYEQYF	TGTGCCAGCAGCCACCGGAGCCAGGCCTACGAGCAGTACTTC
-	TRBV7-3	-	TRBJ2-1	CASSPGTSYNEQFF	TGTGCCAGCAGCCCAGGGACCTCCTACAATGAGCAGTTCTTC
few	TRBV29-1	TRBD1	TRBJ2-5	CSVGTGGWYQETQYF	TGCAGCGTCGGCACAGGGGGCTGGTACCAAGAGACCCAGTACTTC
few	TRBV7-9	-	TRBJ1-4	CASSLGVREKLFF	TGTGCCAGCAGCTTAGGAGTCCGCGAAAAACTGTTTTTT
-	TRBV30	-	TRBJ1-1	CAWSRAGGNTEAFF	TGTGCCTGGAGTAGGGCTGGGGGGAACACTGAAGCTTTCTTT
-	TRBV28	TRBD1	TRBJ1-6	CASSLPTGGNSPLHF	TGTGCCAGCAGTTTACCGACAGGGGGGAATTCACCCCTCCACTTT
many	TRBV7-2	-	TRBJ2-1	CASSFLLVGYNEQFF	TGTGCCAGCAGCTTTCTCTTAGTGGGATACAATGAGCAGTTCTTC
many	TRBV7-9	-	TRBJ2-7	CASSQGEGWGYEQYF	TGTGCCAGCAGCCAAGGTGAGGGCTGGGGCTACGAGCAGTACTTC
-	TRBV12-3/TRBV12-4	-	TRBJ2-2	CASTFTGGKAGELFF	TGTGCCAGCACCTTCACAGGTGGGAAAGCCGGGGAGCTGTTTTTT